The 20 T cell receptor beta chains reported below all come from one sample, sequenced in a study of T-cell reconstitution after alpha-beta-depleted transplantation in children. During its preparation, the TCRbeta library received unique molecular identifiers. Via MiXCR, TCRdb re-called the PCR reads, giving one row per CDR3 protein. The profile covers about 500,000 distinct CDR3 sequences, with about 10% appearing a single time and around 15% taken by the ten largest. The sequenced sample was PBMCs, mostly from graft donor cells, obtained 180 days after TCRalphabeta/CD19-depleted stem cell transplant. These receptor sequences come from a female patient aged 2 to 10 who had a stem cell transplant for aplastic anemia, so the T cells may come from the graft donor.

The chain couples TRBV4-3 to TRBJ1-2, with a weak D call TRBD1 (5 bases). The V and J ends lost 2 bases and 7 bases respectively, with 23 bases between them. Germline CDR1 is LGHNA and CDR2 is YSLEER. The CDR3 is 17 residues long. The DNA for the CDR3 is TGCGCCAGCAGCCAACTGGCAGGGAAACAGAGGAATGCTGGCTACACCTTC. This translates into CASSQLAGKQRNAGYTF.

This clonotype has a handful of counts. The chain links TRBV21-1 to TRBJ1-4. TRBV21-1 is a documented pseudogene. This CDR3 has 16 residues. Written as DNA, the CDR3 is TGTGCCAGCATCGTCCCTAACAGGGAGGGCGAGGAAAAACTGTTTTTT. Protein product: CASIVPNREGEEKLFF.

The rearrangement links TRBV4-2 to TRBJ2-3; D not certain. There are 17 residues in the CDR3. Looked up from germline, CDR1 is LGHNA and CDR2 is YNFKEQ. Trimming left V 4 bases short and J 7 bases short, with 24 bases between. DNA for the CDR3: TGTGCCAGCAGCCCAAGGGCTGGTAGCCTGACGACACATACGCAGTATTTT. It specifies CASSPRAGSLTTHTQYF.

This clonotype was seen only a few times. The J gene is TRBJ2-1, the V gene TRBV20-1; D is perhaps TRBD1 or TRBD2 (6 bases each). Germline assignment: CDR1 DFQATT and CDR2 SNEGSKA (reference sequence). This CDR3 has 14 amino acids. The V end was cut by 7 bases, the J end by 10 bases, with 23 bases between. This chain's CDR3 is CSVRKGHPGGEQFF. In nucleotides, the CDR3 is TGCAGTGTCCGGAAGGGACATCCTGGGGGGGAGCAGTTCTTC.

The V and J genes are TRBV7-2 and TRBJ2-4, with D perhaps given as TRBD1 or TRBD2 (5 bases each). V was pared by 5 bases and J by 9 bases, with 20 bases between. Germline V CDR1 and CDR2: SGHTA, FQGNSA. The CDR3 is made up of 15 amino acids. CDR3 in DNA: TGTGCCAGCAGCATGAGCCGGGACGGCCTTGTCATTCAGTACTTC. Protein sequence: CASSMSRDGLVIQYF.

This clonotype has a handful of counts. The CDR3: CASSEGPGYTF. The CDR3 bases are TGTGCCAGCAGTGAGGGACCTGGCTACACCTTC. This rearrangement joins TRBV28 to TRBJ1-2; a possible D gene is TRBD1 (5 bases). Per the germline V gene, CDR1 is MDHEN and CDR2 is SYDVKM. This CDR3 has 11 residues. The ends were cut back, 5 bases at V and 7 bases at J, with 8 bases in the middle.

The rearrangement joins TRBV20-1 to TRBJ2-1; 9 bases map to TRBD2. The CDR3 extends over 14 amino acids. CDR1 and CDR2 (germline): DFQATT, SNEGSKA (reference sequence). V was pared by 0 bases and J by 6 bases, with 3 bases of the junction left unmatched. As DNA, the CDR3 is TGCAGTGCTAGAGAGCGGGAGGGCAGCAATGAGCAGTTCTTC. This sequence encodes CSAREREGSNEQFF.

This clonotype was found a few times. The CDR3 DNA follows: TGTGCCAGTAGTCTCCGGGCCAAAAGATCCGGGGAGCTGTTTTTT. Translating it yields CASSLRAKRSGELFF. V gene TRBV19 combines with J gene TRBJ2-2, with unresolved D. Germline loops: CDR1 LNHDA, CDR2 SQIVND (reference sequence). V was pared by 5 bases and J by 6 bases, with 16 bases between. The CDR3 covers 15 residues. Combining the CDR3 with reference TRBV19 and TRBJ2-2 gives the whole variable domain DGGITQSPKYLFRKEGQNVTLSCEQNLNHDAMYWYRQDPGQGLRLIYYSQIVNDFQKGDIAEGYSVSREKKESFPLTVTSAQKNPTAFYLCASSLRAKRSGELFFGEGSRLTVL.

The V call is TRBV12-3 or TRBV12-4, the J call TRBJ2-7; D is unresolved. The CDR3 covers 13 residues. The germline V and J ends were trimmed by 4 bases and 4 bases, with 11 bases remaining between them. CDR3 amino acids: CASSYPSGYEQYF. Written as DNA, the CDR3 is TGTGCCAGCAGTTACCCCAGTGGTTACGAGCAGTACTTC.

This chain links TRBV19 with TRBJ2-1; D may be TRBD1 or TRBD2 (5 bases each). Germline-derived CDR1 and CDR2 are LNHDA and SQIVND (reference sequence). V was trimmed by 7 bases and J by 8 bases, leaving 15 bases between them. The CDR3 length is 13 residues. The CDR3 DNA reads as TGTGCCAGTACCAGGCCCGGGGCCTATGAGCAGTTCTTC. Its protein is CASTRPGAYEQFF.

This chain links TRBV6-5 with TRBJ2-6, with 7 nucleotides matching TRBD1. The CDR3 is 16 amino acids. V dropped 4 bases and J dropped 2; count of bases not matched to a gene: 5. Germline CDR1 is MNHEY and CDR2 is SVGAGI. The CDR3 sequence is CASSWTTGAGANVLTF. DNA of the CDR3: TGTGCCAGCAGTTGGACCACAGGGGCTGGGGCCAACGTCCTGACTTTC.

This clonotype was picked up a small number of times. The chain joins TRBV5-1 to TRBJ2-5; 14 nucleotides align to TRBD2. CDR1 is SGHRS, CDR2 YFSETQ, per germline. The CDR3 covers 16 residues. The V gene end was trimmed by 4 bases and the J gene end by 5 bases; junction bases not matched to a gene: 7. The CDR3 DNA is TGCGCCAGCAGCCCGGGACTAGCGGGAGCGGGGGAGACCCAGTACTTC. Translation: CASSPGLAGAGETQYF. Full variable domain (rest looked up from reference TRBV5-1 and TRBJ2-5): KAGVTQTPRYLIKTRGQQVTLSCSPISGHRSVSWYQQTPGQGLQFLFEYFSETQRNKGNFPGRFSGRQFSNSRSEMNVSTLELGDSALYLCASSPGLAGAGETQYFGPGTRLLVL.

On this clonotype: A junction boundary mismatches the germline segment, possibly from a read error. The chain carries TRBV6-1 and TRBJ2-1, with TRBD2 as a possible D gene (6 bases). This CDR3 spans 16 amino acids. Germline-derived CDR1 and CDR2 are MNHNS and SASEGT. This CDR3 reads CASNILGRSSYNQQFF. CDR3 coding DNA: TGTGCCAGTAATATCCTAGGGAGGAGCTCCTACAATCAGCAGTTCTTC.

This clonotype was counted many times. J is TRBJ2-1 and V is TRBV29-1; perhaps TRBD1 as D (6 bases). Germline V lookup: CDR1 SQVTM, CDR2 ANQGSEA. The CDR3 runs to 14 residues. Trimming took off 7 bases at V and 6 bases at J, with 19 bases between the two ends. The CDR3 region has the DNA TGCAGCGCTCTTCCGGTATTAGGGGGCAATGAGCAGTTCTTC. Protein: CSALPVLGGNEQFF.

The chain combines TRBV5-8 with TRBJ2-7; D is unclear. Germline V gene data show CDR1 as SGHTS and CDR2 as YDEGEE. The CDR3 contains 14 residues. The V end lost 3 bases, the J end lost 1 base, and 11 bases lay between the germline ends. This CDR3 reads CASSSQTGSYEQYV. The CDR3 DNA follows: TGTGCCAGCAGCTCCCAGACCGGGTCCTACGAGCAGTACGTC.

This clonotype came up a few times. The V and J genes are TRBV20-1 and TRBJ2-7; a weak D match, TRBD1 (5 bases). This CDR3 is 16 amino acids long. Trimming stripped 6 bases from V and 3 bases from J, with 24 bases between. Looked up from germline, CDR1 is DFQATT and CDR2 is SNEGSKA (reference sequence). This chain's CDR3 is CSAPGQGLVKDYEQYF. The DNA for the CDR3 is TGCAGTGCCCCCGGGCAGGGTTTGGTAAAGGACTACGAGCAGTACTTC.

The V gene is TRBV12-5, the J gene TRBJ2-1, with D perhaps TRBD2 (6 bases). The CDR3 loop spans 15 amino acids. Germline assignment: CDR1 LGHNT and CDR2 FRNRAP. V was cut by 5 bases and J by 9 bases, with 20 bases left in between. The CDR3 sequence is CASGPPRAKEGEQFF. The DNA for the CDR3 is TGTGCTAGTGGTCCACCTCGGGCGAAGGAGGGTGAGCAGTTCTTC.

V and J are TRBV6-2 or TRBV6-3 and TRBJ2-7; D is unclear. CDR3 size: 18 residues. The V end was cut by 0 bases, the J end by 0 bases, with 18 bases between. Germline lookup yields CDR1 MNHEY and CDR2 SVGEGT. The DNA of the CDR3 is TGTGCCAGCAGTTACTCGATTTACCCCGCGGCCCTCTCCTACGAGCAGTACTTC. Its protein is CASSYSIYPAALSYEQYF.

This chain connects TRBV5-1 to TRBJ2-3; 10 nucleotides agree with TRBD2. With V trimmed by 3 bases and J by 3 bases, 13 bases remained unmatched. CDR1 and CDR2 (germline): SGHRS, YFSETQ. CDR3 length equals 18 residues. Here the CDR3 reads CASSSGGLAGVRTDTQYF. Written as DNA, the CDR3 is TGCGCCAGCAGCTCAGGGGGGCTAGCGGGAGTGAGGACAGATACGCAGTATTTT.

The table lists this clonotype with many counts. V usage is TRBV7-2 and J usage is TRBJ1-1; D is unclear. V was clipped by 5 bases and J by 1 base, with 8 bases between them. This CDR3 is 13 amino acids long. Germline V gene sequence: CDR1 SGHTA, CDR2 FQGNSA. In nucleotides, the CDR3 is TGTGCCAGCAGCAGATGGGGGAACACTGAAGCTTTCTTT. Its protein product is CASSRWGNTEAFF.